This T cell receptor (beta chain) was recovered during a study of memory CD4+ T cells and cytomegalovirus serostatus. Study at large: This sample comes from healthy Belgian adults, under 10 CMV seropositive, approximately 25 seronegative.

The sort gate was single viable CD3+CD4+CD8-CD45RO+ cells for memory CD4+ T cells. Whole-study results and caveats: Of about 150 reported CMV TCRbeta sequences, 55 to 80 were found in memory CD4+ repertoires. Suggested: most of the CMV-linked TCR signature lies in CD4+ memory cells. Repertoires predicted CMV serostatus with median bootstrapped AUC of about 0.96.

The CDR3 totals 17 residues. The trim removed 0 bases at V and 3 bases at J, leaving 5 bases unmatched. CDR1 and CDR2 from the germline V gene are SGHRS and YFSETQ. Clones were sequenced by immunoSEQ multiplex PCR, and TCRdb holds only the in-frame ones, with some missing. This table has around 25,000 clones, roughly three quarters appearing once. On this clone itself: The target antigen is unknown.

The V and J genes are TRBV5-1 and TRBJ2-7, with 14 bases fitting TRBD2. This receptor was identified in an adult in good health and CMV-seronegative. The sequenced sample was memory CD4+ T cells from blood. The CDR3 protein is CASSLGFGTSGSYEQYF. The CDR3 bases are TGCGCCAGCAGCTTGGGATTTGGGACTAGCGGGAGCTACGAGCAGTACTTC.